A selection of T cell receptor beta chains follows, all from one sample in a study of blood T cell repertoires in COVID-19. The repertoire was sequenced with immunoSEQ multiplex PCR; TCRdb's copy has only in-frame clones and lacks some. The table lists 200,000 to 250,000 clones, about 83% of them singletons, with about 4.8% in the top ten. The sequenced material came from PBMCs or T cells enriched from blood (not recorded which). All receptors derive from a woman between 45 and 60 years old who had been exposed to COVID-19. Each CDR3 is given with its conserved first and last residue. A D gene is named only where the DNA matches it firmly. Some rows mark clone size as missing; the rest say once, few, many or name a class of expanded clone.

d_call	v_call	j_call	clone_size	cdr3_aa	cdr3_nt
NA	TRBV28	TRBJ1-5	NA	CASSSGSNQPQHF	TGTGCCAGCAGTTCGGGTAGCAATCAGCCCCAGCATTTT
TRBD1	TRBV5-1	TRBJ2-3	NA	CASTRQGDGTDTQYF	TGCGCCAGCACTAGACAGGGCGACGGGACAGATACGCAGTATTTT
TRBD1	TRBV5-1	TRBJ2-7	NA	CASSLLTGWSDEQYF	TGCGCCAGCAGCCTGCTGACAGGGTGGTCGGATGAGCAGTACTTC
TRBD2	TRBV2	TRBJ2-5	once	CASSELSGGTKRTQYF	TGTGCCAGCAGTGAATTAAGCGGGGGGACTAAGAGAACCCAGTACTTC
NA	TRBV2	TRBJ1-2	NA	CASGARWGSYGYTF	TGTGCCAGCGGGGCGAGATGGGGCAGCTATGGCTACACCTTC
NA	TRBV5-5	TRBJ1-1	NA	CASSLGEATNTEAFF	TGTGCCAGCAGCTTGGGGGAGGCCACTAACACTGAAGCTTTCTTT
NA	TRBV7-3	TRBJ1-1	NA	CASSPTPLNTEAFF	TGTGCCAGCAGCCCTACTCCCTTGAACACTGAAGCTTTCTTT
TRBD1	TRBV28	TRBJ1-2	NA	CASSSDRVYGYTF	TGTGCCAGCAGTTCCGACAGGGTCTATGGCTACACCTTC
TRBD1	TRBV19	TRBJ1-4	NA	CASSIQGAEEKLFF	TGTGCCAGTAGTATCCAGGGGGCTGAGGAAAAACTGTTTTTT
NA	TRBV3-1/TRBV3-2	TRBJ2-5	NA	CASSQEGAVTGETQYF	TGTGCCAGCAGCCAAGAAGGGGCGGTGACGGGAGAGACCCAGTACTTC
NA	TRBV7-2	TRBJ2-3	NA	CASSLRQYTDTQYF	TGTGCCAGCAGCTTACGACAGTACACAGATACGCAGTATTTT
NA	TRBV6-5	TRBJ1-4	once	CASSYFGRDNEKLFF	TGTGCCAGCAGTTACTTCGGACGGGATAATGAAAAACTGTTTTTT
NA	TRBV6-2/TRBV6-3	TRBJ1-1	NA	CASSLDRTTEAFF	TGTGCCAGCAGCCTCGACAGGACGACTGAAGCTTTCTTT
NA	TRBV7-3	TRBJ2-2	NA	CASSLSLGSGELFF	TGTGCCAGCAGCTTAAGTCTAGGATCCGGGGAGCTGTTTTTT
TRBD1	TRBV5-1	TRBJ2-1	NA	CASSSGQGSYNEQFF	TGCGCCAGCAGCTCGGGACAGGGGAGCTACAATGAGCAGTTCTTC
TRBD1	TRBV30	TRBJ1-3	few	CAWSRDRGRNTIYF	TGTGCCTGGAGTAGGGACAGGGGCCGAAACACCATATATTTT
NA	TRBV2	TRBJ1-5	NA	CASSDSQNQPQHF	TGTGCCAGCAGTGATTCACAGAATCAGCCCCAGCATTTT
TRBD1	TRBV24-1	TRBJ2-1	NA	CATSDLGTGVMNEQFF	TGTGCCACCAGTGATCTCGGGACAGGGGTAATGAATGAGCAGTTCTTC
NA	TRBV28	TRBJ1-1	NA	CASSSDSRDYTEAFF	TGTGCCAGCAGTTCCGATTCGCGGGACTACACTGAAGCTTTCTTT
NA	TRBV19	TRBJ1-5	NA	CASRITQGSQPQHF	TGTGCCAGTAGGATAACTCAGGGGAGCCAGCCCCAGCATTTT
NA	TRBV13	TRBJ2-1	few	CASSLGQGEGDNEQFF	TGTGCCAGCAGCTTAGGACAGGGAGAGGGGGACAATGAGCAGTTCTTC
NA	TRBV9	TRBJ2-2	few	CASSPGLANTGELFF	TGTGCCAGCAGCCCGGGACTGGCGAACACCGGGGAGCTGTTTTTT
NA	TRBV24-1	TRBJ2-1	few	CATSDLGLRQFF	TGTGCCACCAGTGATTTGGGGCTGAGGCAGTTCTTC
TRBD1	TRBV6-5	TRBJ2-7	NA	CASSYSTGEVSYEQYF	TGTGCCAGCAGTTACTCGACAGGGGAAGTCTCCTACGAGCAGTACTTC
NA	TRBV5-1	TRBJ1-1	NA	CASSLGHPNTEAFF	TGCGCCAGCAGCTTGGGACATCCCAACACTGAAGCTTTCTTT
TRBD2	TRBV7-8	TRBJ2-2	NA	CASSSWLVAGPGELFF	TGTGCCAGCAGCTCGTGGCTAGTAGCGGGTCCCGGGGAGCTGTTTTTT
TRBD1	TRBV27	TRBJ1-5	NA	CASSPDHRGIGSQPQHF	TGTGCCAGCAGCCCGGATCACAGGGGGATAGGAAGTCAGCCCCAGCATTTT
TRBD1	TRBV27	TRBJ1-4	once	CASSFRGNEKLFF	TGTGCCAGCAGTTTCAGGGGGAATGAAAAACTGTTTTTT
NA	TRBV12-5	TRBJ1-2	NA	CASGLGTLINYGYTF	TGTGCTAGTGGTTTGGGAACCCTAATCAACTATGGCTACACCTTC
NA	TRBV2	TRBJ1-1	NA	CASSESAGAGRAFF	TGTGCCAGCAGTGAATCCGCGGGCGCGGGAAGGGCTTTCTTT
NA	TRBV9	TRBJ2-5	NA	CASSASLTQETQYF	TGTGCCAGCAGCGCATCTCTAACCCAAGAGACCCAGTACTTC
NA	TRBV19	TRBJ2-7	NA	CASSIFSSGSYEQYF	TGTGCCAGTAGTATATTTTCGTCGGGATCCTACGAGCAGTACTTC
NA	TRBV2	TRBJ2-7	NA	CASWLVGRAEQYF	TGTGCCAGCTGGCTAGTCGGCAGGGCCGAGCAGTACTTC
NA	TRBV7-9	TRBJ1-1	NA	CASSLVLSTISGDTEAFF	TGTGCCAGCAGCTTAGTTTTAAGTACCATCAGCGGTGACACTGAAGCTTTCTTT
TRBD1	TRBV5-1	TRBJ2-5	NA	CASSSTGTGGQETQYF	TGCGCCAGCAGCTCGACCGGGACAGGGGGGCAAGAGACCCAGTACTTC
NA	TRBV28	TRBJ1-1	NA	CASSPIWGVSNTEAFF	TGTGCCAGCAGTCCAATTTGGGGGGTTTCGAACACTGAAGCTTTCTTT
NA	TRBV14	TRBJ2-5	NA	CASSQEAGSLRETQYF	TGTGCCAGCAGCCAAGAAGCCGGGAGCCTGAGGGAGACCCAGTACTTC
NA	TRBV30	TRBJ1-2	NA	CAWSFNHGYTF	TGTGCCTGGAGTTTCAATCATGGCTACACCTTC
NA	TRBV12-3/TRBV12-4	TRBJ2-1	once	CASGRDKAFF	TGTGCCAGCGGGCGGGATAAGGCGTTCTTC
NA	TRBV12-3/TRBV12-4	TRBJ1-2	NA	CASSPGGAYGYTF	TGTGCCAGCAGTCCCGGGGGGGCCTATGGCTACACCTTC
TRBD1	TRBV10-2	TRBJ1-5	NA	CASQGGSNQPQHF	TGCGCCAGCCAGGGGGGAAGCAATCAGCCCCAGCATTTT
TRBD1	TRBV19	TRBJ2-1	NA	CASSTGQVSGFSYNEQFF	TGTGCCAGTAGTACGGGACAGGTTTCAGGTTTCTCCTACAATGAGCAGTTCTTC
TRBD1	TRBV4-2	TRBJ1-6	NA	CASSRGGGQNNSPLHF	TGTGCCAGCAGTCGAGGTGGGGGACAGAATAATTCACCCCTCCACTTT
NA	TRBV5-5	TRBJ2-6	NA	CASTPRGESGANVLTF	TGTGCCAGCACCCCGCGCGGGGAATCTGGGGCCAACGTCCTGACTTTC
NA	TRBV19	TRBJ1-2	NA	CASSMAADQNYGYTF	TGTGCCAGTAGTATGGCGGCAGACCAAAACTATGGCTACACCTTC
NA	TRBV4-1	TRBJ2-1	NA	CASSSPRSGAYYNEQFF	TGCGCCAGCAGCTCCCCCCGATCAGGGGCCTATTACAATGAGCAGTTCTTC
TRBD1	TRBV6-5	TRBJ1-1	NA	CASSFQGGNTEAFF	TGTGCCAGCAGTTTCCAGGGGGGGAACACTGAAGCTTTCTTT
NA	TRBV29-1	TRBJ2-2	NA	CSAATQGGGGELFF	TGCAGCGCTGCTACGCAGGGAGGCGGCGGGGAGCTGTTTTTT
NA	TRBV4-1	TRBJ1-4	NA	CASSRTEGNEKLFF	TGCGCCAGCAGCCGGACAGAGGGGAATGAAAAACTGTTTTTT
NA	TRBV25-1	TRBJ2-7	NA	CASGGQFGEQYF	TGTGCCAGCGGGGGACAATTTGGGGAGCAGTACTTC
NA	TRBV21-1	TRBJ2-5	NA	CASSKGHQETQYF	TGTGCCAGCAGCAAGGGGCATCAAGAGACCCAGTACTTC
NA	TRBV30	TRBJ1-4	NA	CAWSPPQLATNEKLFF	TGTGCCTGGAGTCCCCCGCAGCTAGCAACTAATGAAAAACTGTTTTTT